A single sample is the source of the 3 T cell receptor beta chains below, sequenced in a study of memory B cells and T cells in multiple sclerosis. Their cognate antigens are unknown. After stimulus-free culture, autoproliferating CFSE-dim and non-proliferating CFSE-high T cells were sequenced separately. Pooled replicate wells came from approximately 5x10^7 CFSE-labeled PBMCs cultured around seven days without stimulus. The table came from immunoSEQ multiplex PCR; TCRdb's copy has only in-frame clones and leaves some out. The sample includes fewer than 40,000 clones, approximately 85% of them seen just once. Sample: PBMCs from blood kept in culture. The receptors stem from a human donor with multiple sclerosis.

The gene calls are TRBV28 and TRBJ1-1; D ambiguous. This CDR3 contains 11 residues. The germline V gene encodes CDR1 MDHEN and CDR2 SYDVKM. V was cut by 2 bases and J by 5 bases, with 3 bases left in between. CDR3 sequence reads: CASSLGTEAFF. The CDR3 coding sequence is TGTGCCAGCAGTTTAGGAACTGAAGCTTTCTTT.

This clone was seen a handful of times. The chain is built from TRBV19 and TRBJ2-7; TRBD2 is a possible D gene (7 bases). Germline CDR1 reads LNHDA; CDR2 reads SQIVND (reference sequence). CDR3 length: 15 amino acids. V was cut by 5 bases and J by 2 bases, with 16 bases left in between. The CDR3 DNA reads TGTGCCAGTAGTTCCTCGTTAGGGGGGGCCTACGAGCAGTACTTC. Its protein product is CASSSSLGGAYEQYF.

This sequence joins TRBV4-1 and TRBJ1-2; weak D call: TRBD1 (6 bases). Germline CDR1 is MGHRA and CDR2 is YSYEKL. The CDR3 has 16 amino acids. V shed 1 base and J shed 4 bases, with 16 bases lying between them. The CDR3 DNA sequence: TGCGCCAGCAGCCAAGGCACACAGGGCTGGGGCTATGGCTACACCTTC. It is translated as CASSQGTQGWGYGYTF.